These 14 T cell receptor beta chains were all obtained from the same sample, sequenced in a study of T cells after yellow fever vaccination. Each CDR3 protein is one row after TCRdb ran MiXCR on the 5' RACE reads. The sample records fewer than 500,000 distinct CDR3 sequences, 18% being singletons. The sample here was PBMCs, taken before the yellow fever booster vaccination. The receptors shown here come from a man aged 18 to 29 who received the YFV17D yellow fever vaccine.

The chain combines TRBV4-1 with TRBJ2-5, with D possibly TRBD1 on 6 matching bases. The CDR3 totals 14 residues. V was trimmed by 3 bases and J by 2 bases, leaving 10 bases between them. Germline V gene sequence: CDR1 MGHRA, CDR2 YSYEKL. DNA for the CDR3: TGCGCCAGCAGCCAGGCAGGGGAACAAGAGACCCAGTACTTC. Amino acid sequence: CASSQAGEQETQYF.

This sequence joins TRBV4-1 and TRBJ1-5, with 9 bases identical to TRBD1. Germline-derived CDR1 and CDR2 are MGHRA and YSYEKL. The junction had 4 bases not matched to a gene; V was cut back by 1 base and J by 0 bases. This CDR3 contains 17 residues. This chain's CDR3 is CASSQGGTGYSNQPQHF. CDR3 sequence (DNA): TGCGCCAGCAGCCAAGGGGGGACAGGGTATAGCAATCAGCCCCAGCATTTT.

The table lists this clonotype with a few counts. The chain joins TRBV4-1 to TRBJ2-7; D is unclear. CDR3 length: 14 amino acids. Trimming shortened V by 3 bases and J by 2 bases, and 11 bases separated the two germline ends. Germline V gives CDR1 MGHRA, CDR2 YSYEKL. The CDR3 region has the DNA TGCGCCAGCAGCCACCGGTGGACCACCTACGAGCAGTACTTC. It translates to CASSHRWTTYEQYF.

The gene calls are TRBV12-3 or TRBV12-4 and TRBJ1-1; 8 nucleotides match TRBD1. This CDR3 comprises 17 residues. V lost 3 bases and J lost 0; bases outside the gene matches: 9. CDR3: CASSFEVDRGMNTEAFF. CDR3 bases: TGTGCCAGCAGTTTCGAGGTAGACAGGGGAATGAACACTGAAGCTTTCTTT.

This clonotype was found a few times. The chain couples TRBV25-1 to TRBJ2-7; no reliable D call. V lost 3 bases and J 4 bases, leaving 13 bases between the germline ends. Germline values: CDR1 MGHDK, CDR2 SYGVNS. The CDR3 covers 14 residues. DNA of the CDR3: TGTGCCAGCAGTGAGATGGGCGATAGATACGAGCAGTACTTC. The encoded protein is CASSEMGDRYEQYF.

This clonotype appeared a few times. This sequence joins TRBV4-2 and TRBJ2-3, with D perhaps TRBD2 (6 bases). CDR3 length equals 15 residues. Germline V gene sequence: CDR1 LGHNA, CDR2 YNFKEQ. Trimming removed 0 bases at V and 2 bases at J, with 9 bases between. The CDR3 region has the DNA TGTGCCAGCAGCCAAGAGGAGCGGGCCACAGATACGCAGTATTTT. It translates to CASSQEERATDTQYF.

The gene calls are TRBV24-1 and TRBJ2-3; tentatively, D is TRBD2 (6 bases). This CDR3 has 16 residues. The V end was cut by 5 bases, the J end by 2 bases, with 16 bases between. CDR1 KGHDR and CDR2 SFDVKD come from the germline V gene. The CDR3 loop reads CATSASGAVNTDTQYF. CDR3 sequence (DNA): TGTGCCACCAGTGCTTCGGGAGCGGTAAACACAGATACGCAGTATTTT.

The CDR3 loop is CATQQGRGLYEQYF. Here the CDR3 DNA reads TGTGCCACCCAGCAGGGCAGGGGTTTATACGAGCAGTACTTC. The chain has TRBV2 and TRBJ2-7, with D possibly TRBD1 on 6 matching bases. In germline, CDR1 is SNHLY, CDR2 FYNNEI. The CDR3 spans 14 residues. V was shortened by 10 bases and J by 4 bases, with 20 bases between the two germline ends.

The DNA for the CDR3 is TGTGCCAGCAGCCAAGATTGGAGGGGGTCCTACAATGAGCAGTTCTTC. This sequence encodes CASSQDWRGSYNEQFF. The chain has TRBV4-2 and TRBJ2-1; D might be TRBD1 or TRBD2, each matching 6 bases. V was cut by 0 bases and J by 1 base, with 10 bases left in between. The CDR3 runs 16 residues. CDR1 LGHNA and CDR2 YNFKEQ come from the germline V gene.

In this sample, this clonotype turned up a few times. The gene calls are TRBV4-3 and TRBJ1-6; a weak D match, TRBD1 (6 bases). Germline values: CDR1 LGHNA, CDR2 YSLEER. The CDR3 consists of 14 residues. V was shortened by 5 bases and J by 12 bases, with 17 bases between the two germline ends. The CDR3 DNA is TGCGCCAGCAGCTCCCAGGGGAAGGACGGACCCCTCCACTTT. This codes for CASSSQGKDGPLHF.

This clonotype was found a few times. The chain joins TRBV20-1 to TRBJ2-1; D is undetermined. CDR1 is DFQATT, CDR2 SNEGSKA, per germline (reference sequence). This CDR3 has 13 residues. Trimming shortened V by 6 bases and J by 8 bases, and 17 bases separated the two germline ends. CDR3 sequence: CSASLATSYEQFF. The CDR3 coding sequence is TGCAGTGCGAGTCTGGCTACTTCCTATGAGCAGTTCTTC.

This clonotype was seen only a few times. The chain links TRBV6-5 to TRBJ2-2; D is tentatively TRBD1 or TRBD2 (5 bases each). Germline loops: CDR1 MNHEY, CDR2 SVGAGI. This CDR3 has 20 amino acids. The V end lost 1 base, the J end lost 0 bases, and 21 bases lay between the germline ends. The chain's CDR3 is CASSYFRRYRGHPNTGELFF. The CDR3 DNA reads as TGTGCCAGCAGTTACTTTAGGAGGTATCGAGGACACCCGAACACCGGGGAGCTGTTTTTT.

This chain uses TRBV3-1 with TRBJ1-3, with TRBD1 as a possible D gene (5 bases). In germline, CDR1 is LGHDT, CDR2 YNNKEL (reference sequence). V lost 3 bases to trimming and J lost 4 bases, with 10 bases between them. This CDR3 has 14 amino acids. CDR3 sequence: CASSQGPAGNTIYF. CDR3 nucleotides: TGTGCCAGCAGCCAGGGGCCGGCGGGAAACACCATATATTTT.

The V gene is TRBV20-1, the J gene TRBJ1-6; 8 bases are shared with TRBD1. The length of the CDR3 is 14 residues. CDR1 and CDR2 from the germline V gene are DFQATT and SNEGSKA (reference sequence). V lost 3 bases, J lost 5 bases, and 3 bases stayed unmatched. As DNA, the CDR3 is TGCAGTGCTAGCCGGGACAGGAATAATTCACCCCTCCACTTT. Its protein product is CSASRDRNNSPLHF.